This T cell receptor (beta chain) comes out of a study of neoadjuvant anti-PD-1 for oral cavity cancer (dated by TCRdb to the early 2020s). In the study overall: Patients mostly received three to four biweekly doses of nivolumab at 3 mg/kg before curative-intent surgical resection. Under RECIST 1.1, patients with complete response, partial response or stable disease were classed as responders, and patients with progression were classed as non-responders. A roughly 32% response rate was observed in the parent correlative cohort, in which over nine patients were included. Patients who did not progress were given a fourth nivolumab dose at about day 43 and had definitive surgical resection on days 50-56. Overall study outcomes, separate from this receptor: A higher pretreatment blood Treg/Th17 ratio correlated with both higher pretreatment blood TCRbeta clonality and lower post-treatment tumor TCRbeta clonality. Only a few patients per response group were included in the TCR analyses, and the authors called for validation in larger cohorts. After neoadjuvant nivolumab, non-responders showed significantly higher T cell clonality (Gini index) in PBMCs than responders did.

According to the germline V gene (reference sequence), CDR1 reads SGHAT and CDR2 reads FQDESV. Clipping removes 4 bases from V and 8 bases from J, with 12 as the unmatched junction base count. There are 15 amino acids in the CDR3, from cysteine to phenylalanine inclusive. Only the CDR3 region is kept as DNA, spanning 45 bases read in frame from base 1. What this sample's time point label stands for: before neoadjuvant nivolumab. None of the patients had received prior systemic or radiation treatment, and all were newly diagnosed with stage II-IVA oral cavity squamous cell carcinoma. The cohort consisted of patients with HPV-negative, locally advanced oral cavity squamous cell carcinoma. Peripheral blood mononuclear cells were analyzed directly, without maintenance or expansion in culture. The samples were drawn from a longitudinal correlative study tied to a single-arm phase II trial testing neoadjuvant nivolumab in oral cavity squamous cell carcinoma. Subject-matched pre- and post-treatment PBMCs and tumors from three responders and three non-responders were subjected to genomic DNA-based TCRbeta sequencing. Peripheral blood mononuclear cells were collected before nivolumab treatment and were collected again after treatment, at the time of surgery. The Maxwell RSC DNA from Cells kit was used to extract genomic DNA from PBMCs.

Comments on this clone: Its antigen specificity is not known. One base away there is no much larger clone; base qualities are not given.

For deep sequencing, each PBMC sample was run in six replicates, with libraries mostly built from about 480 ng of input genomic DNA. The immunoSEQ hsTCRbeta kit was used to prepare TCRbeta libraries, following the manufacturer's instructions. The completed libraries were mixed into a single pool at 3 nM, then sequenced with an Illumina NovaSeq 6000 S4 flow cell. Per the source publication's procedure: The immunoSEQ Analyzer handled quality control and preprocessing of the raw data. The analysis was limited to productive rearrangements, and each clonotype was defined by a unique CDR3 amino acid sequence. Repertoire clonality was estimated as the Gini-Simpson index, which was computed with the R package tcR. Student's t test was used to compare Gini indices, and Pearson correlation was used to assess associations with tumor size change. TCRdb took this table from immuneACCESS and kept in-frame rearrangements with V and J called. Such tables lack part of the clones; where checked against another copy, unresolved V genes explain under half of the gap, and the rest is unexplained. V and J calls and clone size are as listed in that table; D and trimming were resolved from the DNA. The sample contains 65,000 to 95,000 clones, 84% of them found a single time. The ten largest clones represent 3% to 3.5% of the sample.

Recombination linked TRBV11-1 to TRBJ2-7, and TRBD1 matches 9 of the central bases. This material consisted of PBMCs, taken before nivolumab (anti-PD-1) treatment. The TCR originated in a person aged 40-85 years with oral cavity squamous cell carcinoma. The nucleotide sequence reads as follows: TGTGCCAGCAGCTCCTCCGGGACAGGGCCAGCCAAGCAGTACTTC. It specifies CASSSSGTGPAKQYF.